This TCR beta chain was captured by sequencing in a study of T cells in pancreatic ductal adenocarcinoma (dated by TCRdb to 2016 to 2017). With respect to the entire study: Surgically resected pancreatic ductal adenocarcinoma specimens were analyzed for the quantity, spatial distribution, and characteristics of both suppressive cells and tumor-infiltrating CD8+ T cells, an effort aimed at clarifying the adaptive T-cell response occurring naturally.

The immunoSEQ hsTCRB kit was used to amplify TCR beta CDR3 regions from genomic DNA. An Illumina HiSeq system was used to carry out high-throughput TRB CDR3 sequencing. On the study's bioinformatics: Sequencing reads were analyzed with the immunoSEQ software, and nonproductive sequences with premature stops or frame-shifts were excluded. To calculate repertoire clonality, Shannon entropy was normalized by log2 of the number of unique productive sequences, and that value was subtracted from one. TCRdb obtained this table from immuneACCESS and retained in-frame rearrangements with V and J assigned. These tables miss some clones; where compared with another copy, unresolved V genes account for less than half of the shortfall, and the remainder is unexplained. V and J calls and clone size are given by that table; D and trimming were obtained from the DNA. In all, the sample holds around 100,000 clones, and nearly 95% of those were seen once. The ten largest clonotypes hold about 3% of the sample.

Findings and caveats that apply to the study as a whole: More total productive templates and around 8-fold more unique clonotypes were found in blood samples than in tumor samples. Comparisons of clonality between tumor and blood may be biased because tumors are enriched in CD45RO+ effector T cells rather than naive T cells, which biases the comparison toward lower diversity. Because inoperable disease is present at presentation in most pancreatic cancer patients, the resected cohort was biased toward the minority with early-stage disease. T-cell clonality did not differ significantly between tumor and blood, with mean clonality approximately 0.11 in tumors and approximately 0.068 in blood.

Concerning this clone itself: Its recognized antigen is unknown. It has no much larger one-base neighbor in the sample; base qualities were not kept.

The pancreatic ductal adenocarcinoma patients who were selected had gone through surgery without receiving any neoadjuvant therapy. After peripheral blood was drawn into heparin tubes, PBMCs were separated on a histopaque density gradient and then cryopreserved in 10% DMSO. Using the DNeasy Blood and Tissue Kit with Proteinase K and RNase treatment, genomic DNA was extracted from 6 or 7 PBMC and under ten flash-frozen tumor specimens. The CDR3, from cysteine to phenylalanine, totals 13 residues. Only the CDR3 part of the read is kept: 39 bases, read in frame from the first base. V loses 8 bases, J loses 0 bases, and the germline ends lie 10 bases apart. The germline V gene encodes CDR1 LNHDA and CDR2 SQIVND (reference sequence).

The sequencing sample was made of PBMCs. The TCR originated in a human donor with pancreatic ductal adenocarcinoma. Recombination connected TRBV19 to TRBJ1-2; the D gene cannot be resolved reliably. The bases read TGTGCCAGTGGAGGCCTAACTAACTATGGCTACACCTTC. It codes for CASGGLTNYGYTF.